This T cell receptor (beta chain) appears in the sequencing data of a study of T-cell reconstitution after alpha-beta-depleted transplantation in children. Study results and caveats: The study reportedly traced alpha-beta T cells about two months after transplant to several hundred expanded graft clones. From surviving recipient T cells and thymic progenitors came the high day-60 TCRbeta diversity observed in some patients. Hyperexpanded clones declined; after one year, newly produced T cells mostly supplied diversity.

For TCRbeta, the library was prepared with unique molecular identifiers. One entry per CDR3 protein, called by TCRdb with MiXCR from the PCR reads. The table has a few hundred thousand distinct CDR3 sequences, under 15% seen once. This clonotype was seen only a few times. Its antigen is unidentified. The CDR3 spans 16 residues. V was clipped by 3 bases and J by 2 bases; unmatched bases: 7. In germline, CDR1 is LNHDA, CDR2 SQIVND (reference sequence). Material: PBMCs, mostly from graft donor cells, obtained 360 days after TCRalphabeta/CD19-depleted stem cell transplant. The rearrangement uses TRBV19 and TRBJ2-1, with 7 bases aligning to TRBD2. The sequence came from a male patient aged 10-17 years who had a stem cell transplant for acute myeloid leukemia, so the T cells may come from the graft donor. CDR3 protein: CASSMEGLPTYNEQFF. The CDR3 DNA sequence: TGTGCCAGTAGTATGGAGGGACTACCGACCTACAATGAGCAGTTCTTC.